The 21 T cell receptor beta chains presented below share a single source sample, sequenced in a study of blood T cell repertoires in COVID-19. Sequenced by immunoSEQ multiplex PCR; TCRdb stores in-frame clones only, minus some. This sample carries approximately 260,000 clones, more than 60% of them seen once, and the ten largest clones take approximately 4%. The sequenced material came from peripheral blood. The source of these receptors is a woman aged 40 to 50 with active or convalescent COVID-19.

The chain's CDR3 is CASTTAGSNQPQHF. The CDR3 DNA reads as TGTGCCAGCACCACAGCCGGAAGCAATCAGCCCCAGCATTTT. The V call is TRBV27, the J call TRBJ1-5; D unresolved. Per the germline V gene, CDR1 is MNHEY and CDR2 is SMNVEV (reference sequence). The CDR3 runs 14 residues. Between the trimmed V and J ends, which lost 7 bases and 1 base, there was a span of 11 bases.

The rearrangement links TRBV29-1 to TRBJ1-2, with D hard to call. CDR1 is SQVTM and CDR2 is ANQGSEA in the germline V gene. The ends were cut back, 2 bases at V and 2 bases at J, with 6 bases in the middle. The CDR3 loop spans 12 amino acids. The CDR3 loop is CSVEQVNYGYTF. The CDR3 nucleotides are TGCAGCGTTGAACAGGTGAACTATGGCTACACCTTC.

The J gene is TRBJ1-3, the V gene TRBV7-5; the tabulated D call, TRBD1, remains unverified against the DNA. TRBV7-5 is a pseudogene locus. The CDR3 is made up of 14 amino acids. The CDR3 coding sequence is TGTGTCAGAAGCCGCAGGGTGGGCGGAAACACCATATATTTT. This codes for CVRSRRVGGNTIYF.

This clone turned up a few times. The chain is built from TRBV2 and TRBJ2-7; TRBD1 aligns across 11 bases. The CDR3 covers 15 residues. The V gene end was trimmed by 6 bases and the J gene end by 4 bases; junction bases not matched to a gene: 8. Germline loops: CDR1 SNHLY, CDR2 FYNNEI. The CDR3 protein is CASSAWDRGIYEQYF. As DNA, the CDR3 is TGTGCCAGCAGCGCCTGGGACAGGGGGATTTACGAGCAGTACTTC.

The CDR3 spells CASSLAAPGGAPEAFF. The CDR3 DNA is TGTGCCAGCAGCTTGGCTGCCCCGGGGGGCGCCCCTGAAGCTTTCTTT. V and J are TRBV5-4 and TRBJ1-1, with D possibly being TRBD1 (6 bases). V was cut by 0 bases and J by 6 bases, with 18 bases left in between. The CDR3 is 16 amino acids. The germline V gene has CDR1 SGHNT and CDR2 YYREEE (reference sequence).

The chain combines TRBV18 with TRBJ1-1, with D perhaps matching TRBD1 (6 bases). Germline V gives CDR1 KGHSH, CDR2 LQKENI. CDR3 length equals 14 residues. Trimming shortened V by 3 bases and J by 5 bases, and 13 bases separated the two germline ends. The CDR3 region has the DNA TGTGCCAGCTCACCCAAACAGGGAGCAACTGAAGCTTTCTTT. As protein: CASSPKQGATEAFF.

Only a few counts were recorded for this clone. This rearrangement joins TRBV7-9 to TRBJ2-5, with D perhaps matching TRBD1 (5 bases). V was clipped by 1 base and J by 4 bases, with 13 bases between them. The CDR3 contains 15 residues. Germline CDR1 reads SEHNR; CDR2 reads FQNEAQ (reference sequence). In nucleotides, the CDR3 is TGTGCCAGCAGCTTAGGAGGATCAGGGCGAGAGACCCAGTACTTC. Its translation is CASSLGGSGRETQYF.

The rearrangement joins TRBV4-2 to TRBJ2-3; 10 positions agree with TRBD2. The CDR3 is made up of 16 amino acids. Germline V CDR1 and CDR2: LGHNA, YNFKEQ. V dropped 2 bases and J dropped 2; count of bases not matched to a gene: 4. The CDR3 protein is CASSQQAGGHTDTQYF. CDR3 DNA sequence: TGTGCCAGCAGCCAACAAGCGGGGGGGCACACAGATACGCAGTATTTT.

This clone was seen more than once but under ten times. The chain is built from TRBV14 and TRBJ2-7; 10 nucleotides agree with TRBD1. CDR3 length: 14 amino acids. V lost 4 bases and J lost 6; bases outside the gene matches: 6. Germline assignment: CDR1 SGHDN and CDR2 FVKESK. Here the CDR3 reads CASSRRDRGAEQYF. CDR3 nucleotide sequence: TGTGCCAGCAGCCGAAGGGACAGGGGAGCCGAGCAGTACTTC.

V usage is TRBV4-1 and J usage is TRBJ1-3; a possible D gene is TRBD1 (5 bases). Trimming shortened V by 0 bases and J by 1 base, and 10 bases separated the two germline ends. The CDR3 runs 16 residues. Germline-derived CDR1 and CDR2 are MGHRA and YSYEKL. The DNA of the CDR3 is TGCGCCAGCAGCCAAGAATCAGGGAGGTCTGGAAACACCATATATTTT. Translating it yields CASSQESGRSGNTIYF.

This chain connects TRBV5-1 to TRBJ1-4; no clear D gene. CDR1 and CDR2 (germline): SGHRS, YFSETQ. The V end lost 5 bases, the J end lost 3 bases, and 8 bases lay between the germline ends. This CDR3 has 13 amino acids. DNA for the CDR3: TGCGCCAGCAGAGCGGGAGCTAATGAAAAACTGTTTTTT. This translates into CASRAGANEKLFF. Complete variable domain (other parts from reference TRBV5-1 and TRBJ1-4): KAGVTQTPRYLIKTRGQQVTLSCSPISGHRSVSWYQQTPGQGLQFLFEYFSETQRNKGNFPGRFSGRQFSNSRSEMNVSTLELGDSALYLCASRAGANEKLFFGSGTQLSVL.

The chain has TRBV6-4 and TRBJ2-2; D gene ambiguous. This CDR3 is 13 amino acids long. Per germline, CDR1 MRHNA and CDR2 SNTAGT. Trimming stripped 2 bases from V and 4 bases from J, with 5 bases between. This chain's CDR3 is CASSDGPTGELFF. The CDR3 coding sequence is TGTGCCAGCAGTGACGGGCCCACCGGGGAGCTGTTTTTT.

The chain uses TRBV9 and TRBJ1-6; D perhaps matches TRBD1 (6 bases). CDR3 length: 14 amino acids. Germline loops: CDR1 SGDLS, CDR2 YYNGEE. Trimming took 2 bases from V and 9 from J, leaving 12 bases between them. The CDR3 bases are TGTGCCAGCAGCGTTGGCGGGGGCGGTTCACCCCTCCACTTT. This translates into CASSVGGGGSPLHF.

CDR3 sequence: CASSGQGRDGYTF. CDR3 coding DNA: TGTGCCAGCAGCGGACAGGGACGGGACGGCTACACCTTC. This chain joins TRBV12-3 or TRBV12-4 and TRBJ1-2; TRBD1 agrees at 8 bases. J was trimmed by 8 bases and V by 6 bases; bases with no gene match: 8. The CDR3 totals 13 residues.

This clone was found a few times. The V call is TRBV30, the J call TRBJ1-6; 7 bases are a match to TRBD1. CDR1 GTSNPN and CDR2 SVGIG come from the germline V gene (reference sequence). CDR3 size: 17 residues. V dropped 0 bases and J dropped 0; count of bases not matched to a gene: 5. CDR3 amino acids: CAWSVGTAFSYNSPLHF. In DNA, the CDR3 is TGTGCCTGGAGTGTAGGGACAGCCTTCTCCTATAATTCACCCCTCCACTTT.

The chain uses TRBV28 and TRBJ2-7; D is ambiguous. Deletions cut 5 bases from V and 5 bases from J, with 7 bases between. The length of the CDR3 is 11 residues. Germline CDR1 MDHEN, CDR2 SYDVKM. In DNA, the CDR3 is TGTGCCAGCAGTCCCCATGACGAGCAGTACTTC. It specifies CASSPHDEQYF.

The CDR3 sequence: CASSAIYGYTF. The CDR3 nucleotides read TGTGCCAGCAGCGCGATCTATGGCTACACCTTC. This chain uses TRBV3-1 (or the pseudogene TRBV3-2) with TRBJ1-2; D is unresolved. This CDR3 region has 11 residues. Germline V lookup: CDR1 LGHDT, CDR2 YNNKEL (reference sequence). V dropped 5 bases and J dropped 4 bases, with 5 bases sitting between them.

The DNA for the CDR3 is TGTGCCAGCAGCCCCCCGATCGGTAGCGGGGGAGCCTACAATGAGCAGTTCTTC. This encodes CASSPPIGSGGAYNEQFF. The V and J genes are TRBV7-2 and TRBJ2-1; TRBD2 matches at 9 bases. This CDR3 is built from 18 residues. Germline V gives CDR1 SGHTA, CDR2 FQGNSA. The trim removed 5 bases at V and 2 bases at J, leaving 13 bases unmatched. The variable domain in full, completed from reference TRBV7-2 and TRBJ2-1, reads GAGVSQSPSNKVTEKGKDVELRCDPISGHTALYWYRQSLGQGLEFLIYFQGNSAPDKSGLPSDRFSAERTGGSVSTLTIQRTQQEDSAVYLCASSPPIGSGGAYNEQFFGPGTRLTVL.

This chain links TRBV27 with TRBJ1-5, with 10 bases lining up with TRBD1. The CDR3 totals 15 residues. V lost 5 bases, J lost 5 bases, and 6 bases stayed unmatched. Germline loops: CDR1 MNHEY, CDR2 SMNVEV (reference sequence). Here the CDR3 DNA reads TGTGCCAGCAGTCAGTCGACAGGGGGCGATCAGCCCCAGCATTTT. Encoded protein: CASSQSTGGDQPQHF.

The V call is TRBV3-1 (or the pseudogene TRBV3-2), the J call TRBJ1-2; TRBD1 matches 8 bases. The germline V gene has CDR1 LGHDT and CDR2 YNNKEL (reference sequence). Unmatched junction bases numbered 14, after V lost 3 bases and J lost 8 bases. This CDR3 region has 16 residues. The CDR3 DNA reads TGTGCCAGCAGCCACCCTCCCGGACAGGGAATAGGGGGCTACACCTTC. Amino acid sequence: CASSHPPGQGIGGYTF.

Here the CDR3 DNA reads TGTGCCAGCAGTTTATTAAGCCGCGCCTACACCGGGGAGCTGTTTTTT. Its protein is CASSLLSRAYTGELFF. The chain carries TRBV27 and TRBJ2-2, with D unclear. The CDR3 totals 16 residues. Germline values: CDR1 MNHEY, CDR2 SMNVEV (reference sequence). Trimming left V 1 base short and J 3 bases short, with 12 bases between.